The 9 T cell receptor beta chains given below trace back to one sample, sequenced in a study of shared clonotypes between healthy human individuals (dated by TCRdb to about 2020). Library creation used the immunoSEQ multiplex PCR assay. The source is immuneACCESS, and TCRdb retained only in-frame sequences with V and J called. Part of the clones is not carried over; for the studies checked, unresolved V genes explain less than half of this, and the remainder is unexplained. The sample contains some 1,100,000 clones, approximately 78% of them found a single time. About 0.52% of the sample lies in the top ten. The source material was memory CD4+ T cells from PBMCs. The sample's cell subset or site label, decoded: CD45RA-negative fraction. These receptors all stem from a man aged 18 to 30 in good health. Some clones in this sample may be carry-over from other donors' samples.

The V gene is TRBV6-8, the J gene TRBJ2-1; D uncertain. There are 16 residues in the CDR3. CDR1 and CDR2 from the germline V gene are MNHGY and SAAAGT. Deletions cut 2 bases from V and 0 bases from J, with 11 bases between. CDR3 in DNA: TGTGCCAGCAGTTACCCCCTGTTTCTCTCCTACAATGAGCAGTTCTTC. It is translated as CASSYPLFLSYNEQFF.

This clone was counted between two and nine times. J is TRBJ2-5 and V is TRBV18; D call uncertain. The V gene's germline CDR1 is KGHSH and CDR2 LQKENI. CDR3 size: 11 residues. The V end was cut by 6 bases, the J end by 4 bases, with 6 bases between. CDR3 in amino acids: CASSEIETQYF. The CDR3 DNA sequence: TGTGCCAGCTCTGAAATAGAGACCCAGTACTTC.

The rearrangement uses TRBV7-9 and TRBJ2-7; no clear D gene. The CDR3 covers 12 residues. Trimming took 1 base from V and 6 from J, leaving 7 bases between them. The germline CDR1 and CDR2 sequences are SEHNR and FQNEAQ (reference sequence). CDR3 coding DNA: TGTGCCAGCAGCTTAGGAGGCTCCGAGCAGTACTTC. It is translated as CASSLGGSEQYF.

V usage is TRBV29-1 and J usage is TRBJ2-7, with D tentatively TRBD1 (6 bases). Germline CDR1 is SQVTM and CDR2 is ANQGSEA. V dropped 4 bases and J dropped 2 bases, with 18 bases sitting between them. This CDR3 has 15 residues. CDR3: CSVVVLAGVPYEQYF. The CDR3 region has the DNA TGCAGCGTTGTTGTGTTGGCAGGGGTTCCCTACGAGCAGTACTTC.

The V gene is TRBV28, the J gene TRBJ1-4; D ambiguous. Trimming left V 6 bases short and J 8 bases short, with 16 bases between. This CDR3 comprises 14 residues. In germline, CDR1 is MDHEN, CDR2 SYDVKM. This chain's CDR3 is CASRTRVLGEKLFF. The DNA of the CDR3 is TGTGCCAGCAGGACCCGTGTCCTCGGGGAAAAACTGTTTTTT.

This clone appeared once. The rearrangement links TRBV7-2 to TRBJ1-5; 7 nucleotides agree with TRBD1. Germline V lookup: CDR1 SGHTA, CDR2 FQGNSA. This CDR3 comprises 14 residues. V gave up 5 bases and J gave up 6 bases; unmatched junction bases: 7. The CDR3 protein is CASSLINRGQPQHF. The CDR3 DNA is TGTGCCAGCAGCCTAATTAACAGGGGTCAGCCCCAGCATTTT.

The chain carries TRBV5-6 and TRBJ1-2; D is unresolved. V lost 2 bases, J lost 4 bases, and 15 bases lay in between. This CDR3 is 15 amino acids long. Looked up from germline, CDR1 is SGHDT and CDR2 is YYEEEE. CDR3 sequence (DNA): TGTGCCAGCAGCTTTTCGGGGAATAAGGGCTATGGCTACACCTTC. It specifies CASSFSGNKGYGYTF.

This chain links TRBV5-4 with TRBJ2-1, with D perhaps being TRBD1 or TRBD2 (5 bases each). Trimming left V 5 bases short and J 3 bases short, with 15 bases between. CDR1 is SGHNT and CDR2 is YYREEE in the germline V gene (reference sequence). This CDR3 contains 15 residues. The CDR3 sequence: CASRLGPAVYNEQFF. CDR3 coding DNA: TGTGCCAGCAGACTGGGACCAGCAGTCTACAATGAGCAGTTCTTC.

The J gene is TRBJ2-1, the V gene TRBV5-1; 11 nucleotides line up with TRBD2. The CDR3 loop spans 17 amino acids. The germline gives CDR1 SGHRS, CDR2 YFSETQ. Losses at the gene ends were 3 bases for V and 6 bases for J; bases not matched to a gene: 11. This CDR3 is CASSYISGRARSNEQFF. The CDR3 bases are TGCGCCAGCAGCTACATTAGCGGGAGGGCTCGGAGCAATGAGCAGTTCTTC.